This T cell receptor beta chain was sequenced for a study of OX40 agonist ivuxolimab in advanced cancers. Study as a whole: Patients assigned to dose escalation were diagnosed with hepatocellular carcinoma, melanoma, renal cell or head and neck cancer. Three patients responded partially, comprising one with hepatocellular carcinoma and two with cutaneous melanoma.

On this clone: Its antigen is unknown.

The CDR3 is 11 amino acids. Germline CDR1 and CDR2: SGHNT and YYREEE (reference sequence). V lost 2 bases, J lost 5 bases, and 5 bases lay in between. Regarding the study as a whole: Averaged across samples, CD8+ T cells carried more expanded clones than CD4+ did.

Only in-frame clones appear in the TCRdb table, and some are missing; sequencing was by immunoSEQ multiplex PCR. Among 65,000 to 90,000 clones, 70% to 90% were seen once, and the ten largest hold 10% to 11%. Patients were excluded for autoimmune disease history or systemic immunosuppression. The sequencing used CD4+ or CD8+ T cells sorted from blood, collected in a trial of the OX40 agonist ivuxolimab. This chain joins TRBV5-4 and TRBJ2-7, with D unresolved. The TCR comes from an adult with an advanced solid tumor such as melanoma, head and neck, liver or kidney cancer. The CDR3 DNA reads as TGTGCCAGCAGCTTAGGGAACGAGCAGTACTTC. This translates into CASSLGNEQYF.